The clone carrying this T cell receptor beta chain has ten or more counts. With a J-beta primer mix and a sample-barcoded 5' primer, a second PCR ran about 7 to 11 cycles. Every cDNA molecule bore a tag from a template-switch adaptor containing 12 random nucleotides. MiXCR was run by TCRdb on the 5' RACE reads, yielding one entry per CDR3 protein. The sample carries around 900,000 distinct CDR3 sequences, more than 25% recorded once. This specimen belongs to a study of blood T cells in healthy people across ages. The CDR3 runs 18 residues. The V gene end was trimmed by 4 bases and the J gene end by 7 bases; junction bases not matched to a gene: 18. Germline V gene sequence: CDR1 MNHEY, CDR2 SVGEGT.

This clonotype was obtained from a woman older than 75 in good health. J is TRBJ2-7 and V is TRBV6-2 or TRBV6-3; 11 bases are shared with TRBD2. The specimen was blood. The DNA of the CDR3 is TGTGCCAGCAGTTCCGGGACAGGGCCGAGGACTAGCGGGTTTGAGCAGTACTTC. Amino acid sequence: CASSSGTGPRTSGFEQYF.